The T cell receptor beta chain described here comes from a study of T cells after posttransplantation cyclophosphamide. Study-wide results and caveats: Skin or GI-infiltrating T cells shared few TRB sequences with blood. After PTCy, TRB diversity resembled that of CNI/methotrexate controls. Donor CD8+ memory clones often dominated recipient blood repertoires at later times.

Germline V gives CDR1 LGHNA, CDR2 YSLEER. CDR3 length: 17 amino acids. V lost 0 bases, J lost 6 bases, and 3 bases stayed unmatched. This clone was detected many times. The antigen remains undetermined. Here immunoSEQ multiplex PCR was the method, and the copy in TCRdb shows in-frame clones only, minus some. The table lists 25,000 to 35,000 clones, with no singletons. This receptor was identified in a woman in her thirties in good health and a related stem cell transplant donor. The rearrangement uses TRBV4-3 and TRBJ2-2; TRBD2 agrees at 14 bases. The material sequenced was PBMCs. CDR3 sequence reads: CASSQDLGLAGAGELFF. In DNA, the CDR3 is TGCGCCAGCAGCCAAGATTTGGGACTAGCGGGGGCCGGGGAGCTGTTTTTT.